The clone carrying this TCR beta chain was picked up a small number of times. Its antigen is currently unknown. This sample was taken from a study of cytomegalovirus exposure and HLA in healthy donors. Study-wide results and limits: As was reported, the classifier diagnosed cytomegalovirus status with high specificity and sensitivity.

PCR amplification relied on 60 Vbeta primers (plus 13 Jbeta primers). The data were produced by immunoSEQ multiplex PCR, yet TCRdb's version contains in-frame clones alone and is incomplete. The repertoire holds some 120,000 clones, approximately 8.6% seen once, with 5.5% to 7.5% in the top ten. The clonotype originates from a woman aged 40 to 49 in good health and CMV-seropositive. The sequenced sample was PBMCs.

The CDR3 loop reads CASSVRGTATEAFF. CDR3 in DNA: TGTGCCAGCAGCGTACGGGGTACGGCGACTGAAGCTTTCTTT. The chain joins TRBV9 to TRBJ1-1, with D uncertain. The V end was cut by 1 base, the J end by 5 bases, with 12 bases between. CDR3 length: 14 residues. CDR1 is SGDLS and CDR2 is YYNGEE in the germline V gene.